The text below deals with one T cell receptor beta chain. What it recognizes is unknown. PCR employed 60 Vbeta and 13 Jbeta primers. Sequenced by immunoSEQ multiplex PCR; TCRdb stores in-frame clones only, minus some. The sample yields under 150,000 clones, 55% to 75% seen once. These data are taken from a study of cytomegalovirus exposure and HLA in healthy donors. Across the study: Of the donors genotyped, several hundred in all, 75% to 85% fell in the Caucasian-associated ancestry cluster.

This CDR3 comprises 16 residues. CDR1 is MGHDK and CDR2 is SYGVNS in the germline V gene. V dropped 6 bases and J dropped 2 bases, with 19 bases sitting between them. Healthy bone marrow donors formed the donor group. The records omit this donor's CMV serostatus. General study findings and limits: The investigators catalogued 150 to 200 TCR beta chains as cytomegalovirus-associated.

The receptor was derived from a human donor in good health. The V gene is TRBV25-1, the J gene TRBJ1-2, with D possibly being TRBD1 (6 bases). The sequencing sample was made of PBMCs. CDR3 coding DNA: TGTGCCAGCAGCCTCCCTTCGGGGACACCGAACTATGGCTACACCTTC. Its protein is CASSLPSGTPNYGYTF.